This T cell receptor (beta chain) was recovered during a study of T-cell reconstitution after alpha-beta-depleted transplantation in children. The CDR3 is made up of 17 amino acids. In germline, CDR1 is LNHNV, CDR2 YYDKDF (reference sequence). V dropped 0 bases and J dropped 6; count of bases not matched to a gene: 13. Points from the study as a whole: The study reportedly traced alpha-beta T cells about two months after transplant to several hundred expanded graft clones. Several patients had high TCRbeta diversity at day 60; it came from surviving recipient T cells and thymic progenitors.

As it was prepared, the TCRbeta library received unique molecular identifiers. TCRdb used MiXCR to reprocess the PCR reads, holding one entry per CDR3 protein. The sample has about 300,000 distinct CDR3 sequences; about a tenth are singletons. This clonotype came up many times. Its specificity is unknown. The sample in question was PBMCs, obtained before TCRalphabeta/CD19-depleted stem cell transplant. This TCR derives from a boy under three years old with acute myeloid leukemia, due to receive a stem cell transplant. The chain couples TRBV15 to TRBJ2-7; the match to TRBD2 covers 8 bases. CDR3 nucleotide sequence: TGTGCCACCAGCAGAGATCAGGAGCGGGGGCCCTCGTCCGAGCAGTACTTC. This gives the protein CATSRDQERGPSSEQYF. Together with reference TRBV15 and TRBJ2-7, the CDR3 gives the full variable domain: DAMVIQNPRYQVTQFGKPVTLSCSQTLNHNVMYWYQQKSSQAPKLLFHYYDKDFNNEADTPDNFQSRRPNTSFCFLDIRSPGLGDTAMYLCATSRDQERGPSSEQYFGPGTRLTVT.